The text below deals with one TCR beta chain. Its matching antigen is unknown. Deletions cut 1 base from V and 4 bases from J, with 13 bases between. This CDR3 is 15 amino acids long. Germline V gives CDR1 SGHVS, CDR2 FQNEAQ. The sample is drawn from a study of CD8 T cells in Susac syndrome. Study information: Within the group of sequenced Susac syndrome patients, six had active disease and roughly eight were in remission.

When the RNA was reverse transcribed, random hexamers were used with an input of 0.5 to 1 ug. Using its own MiXCR run on the immunoSEQ multiplex PCR reads, TCRdb lists one record per CDR3 protein. The sample has roughly 190,000 distinct CDR3 sequences, roughly 95% seen once. Findings and limits, study-wide: Clonal expansion was missing from Susac syndrome CD4+ T cell repertoires.

The chain combines TRBV7-8 with TRBJ1-2; the D is unclear. This clonotype originated in a human donor with Susac syndrome. Specimen: CD4+ T cells from PBMCs. DNA for the CDR3: TGTGCCAGCAGCTTAGTCCTGGAAACCTCCTATGGCTACACCTTC. It codes for CASSLVLETSYGYTF.